This T cell receptor beta chain was found in a study of T cell clonotyping in hematopoietic cell transplantation. Clones were read by immunoSEQ multiplex PCR, and TCRdb kept only the in-frame ones, dropping some. This sample carries 1,500 to 2,500 clones, 85% to 95% of them seen once, and the ten largest clones take around 13%. Recipient blood drawn about 28 days pretransplant and days 30, 100, 180 after. This clone has a single count. The target antigen is unknown. The V and J ends lost 4 bases and 8 bases respectively, with 18 bases between them. Germline V CDR1 and CDR2: SGHNT, YYREEE (reference sequence). This CDR3 has 14 residues. Findings and limits, study-wide: Cells were unsorted, so CD4 and CD8 contributions were not separated. Pathologically expanded recipient clonotypes increased progressively from day 30 to day 180 as diversity fell. Few recipient clonotypes overlapped donors; over 95% were de novo at given depth.

The receptor's source is a female patient aged 45-60 years who had an allogeneic stem cell transplant from a related donor, so the T cells may come from the graft donor. Some clones in this sample may be carry-over from other donors' samples. Sequencing was performed on peripheral blood mononuclear cells, taken 30 days after allogeneic stem cell transplant. The chain employs TRBV5-4 and TRBJ1-2; tentatively, D is TRBD1 (6 bases). Here the CDR3 DNA reads TGTGCCAGCAGCCTCCGGGACATCCTCGAGGGCTACACCTTC. As protein: CASSLRDILEGYTF.